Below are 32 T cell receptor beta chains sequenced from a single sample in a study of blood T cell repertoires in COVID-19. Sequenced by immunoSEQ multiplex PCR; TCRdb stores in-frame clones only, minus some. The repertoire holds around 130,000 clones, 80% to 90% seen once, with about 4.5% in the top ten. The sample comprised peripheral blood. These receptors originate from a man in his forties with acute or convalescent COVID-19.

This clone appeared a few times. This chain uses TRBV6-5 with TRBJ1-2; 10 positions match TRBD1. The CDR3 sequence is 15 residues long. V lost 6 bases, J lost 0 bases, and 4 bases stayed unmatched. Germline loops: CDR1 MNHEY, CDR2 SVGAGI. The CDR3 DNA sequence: TGTGCCAGCAGCTGGGACAGGGGTACTAACTATGGCTACACCTTC. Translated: CASSWDRGTNYGYTF.

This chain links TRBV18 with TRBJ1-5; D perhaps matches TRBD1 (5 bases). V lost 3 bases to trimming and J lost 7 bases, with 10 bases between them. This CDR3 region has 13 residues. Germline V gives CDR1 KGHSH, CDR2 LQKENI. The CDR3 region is CASSPQGEQPQHF. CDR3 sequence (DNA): TGTGCCAGCTCACCCCAGGGCGAGCAGCCCCAGCATTTT.

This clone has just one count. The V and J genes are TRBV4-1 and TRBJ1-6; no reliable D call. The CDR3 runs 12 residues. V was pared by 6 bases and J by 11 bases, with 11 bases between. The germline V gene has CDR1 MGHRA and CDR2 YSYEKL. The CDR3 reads CASSPPGTPLHF. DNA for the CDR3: TGCGCCAGCAGTCCACCCGGTACACCCCTCCACTTT.

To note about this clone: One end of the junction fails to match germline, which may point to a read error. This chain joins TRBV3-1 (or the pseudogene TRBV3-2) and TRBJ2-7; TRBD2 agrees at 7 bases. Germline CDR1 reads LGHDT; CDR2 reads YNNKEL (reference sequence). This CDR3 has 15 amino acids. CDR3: CASSQDAGAKYEQYF. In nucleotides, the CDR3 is TGTGCCAGCAGTCAAGACGCGGGAGCGAAGTACGAGCAGTACTTC.

CDR3: CASSLRTGTGAHEQYF. CDR3 nucleotide sequence: TGTGCCAGCAGCCTCAGGACCGGGACAGGGGCCCACGAGCAGTACTTC. The rearrangement links TRBV3-1 (or the pseudogene TRBV3-2) to TRBJ2-7; TRBD1 matches at 10 bases. Looked up from germline, CDR1 is LGHDT and CDR2 is YNNKEL (reference sequence). This CDR3 spans 16 amino acids. The ends lost 4 bases at V and 5 bases at J; junction bases unmatched: 11.

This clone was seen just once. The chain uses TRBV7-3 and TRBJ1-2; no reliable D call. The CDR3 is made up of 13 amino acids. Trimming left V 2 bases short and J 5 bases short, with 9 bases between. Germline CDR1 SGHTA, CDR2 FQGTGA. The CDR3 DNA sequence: TGTGCCAGCAGCTTACTTGCGGGATATGGCTACACCTTC. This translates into CASSLLAGYGYTF.

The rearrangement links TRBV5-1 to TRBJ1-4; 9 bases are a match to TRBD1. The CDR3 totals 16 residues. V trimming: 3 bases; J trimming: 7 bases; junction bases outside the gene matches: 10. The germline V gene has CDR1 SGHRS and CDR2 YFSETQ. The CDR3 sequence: CASSSGTGTGTEKLFF. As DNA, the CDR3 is TGCGCCAGCAGCTCGGGGACAGGGACAGGGACTGAAAAACTGTTTTTT.

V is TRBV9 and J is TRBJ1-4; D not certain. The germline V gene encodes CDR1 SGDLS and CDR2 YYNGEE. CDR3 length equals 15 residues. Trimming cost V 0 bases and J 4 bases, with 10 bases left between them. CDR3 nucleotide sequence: TGTGCCAGCAGCGTAGATGCGGCCTATAATGAAAAACTGTTTTTT. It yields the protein CASSVDAAYNEKLFF.

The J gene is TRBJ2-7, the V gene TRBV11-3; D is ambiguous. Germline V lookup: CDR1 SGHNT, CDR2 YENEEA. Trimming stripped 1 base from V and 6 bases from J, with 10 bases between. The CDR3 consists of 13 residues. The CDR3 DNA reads TGTGCCAGCAGCTTAGTCCCCGGAGCCGAGCAGTACTTC. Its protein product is CASSLVPGAEQYF.

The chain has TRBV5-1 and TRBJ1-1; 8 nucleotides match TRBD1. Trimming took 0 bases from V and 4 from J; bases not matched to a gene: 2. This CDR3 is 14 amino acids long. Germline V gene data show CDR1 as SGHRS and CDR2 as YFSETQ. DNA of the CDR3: TGCGCCAGCAGCTTGGAACAGGGGGGCACTGAAGCTTTCTTT. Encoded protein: CASSLEQGGTEAFF.

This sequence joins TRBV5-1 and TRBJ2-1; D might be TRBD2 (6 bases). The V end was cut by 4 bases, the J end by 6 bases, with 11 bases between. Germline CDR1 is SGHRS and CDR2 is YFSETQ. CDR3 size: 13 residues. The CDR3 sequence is CASSRGDFNEQFF. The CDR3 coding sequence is TGCGCCAGCAGCCGAGGGGACTTCAATGAGCAGTTCTTC.

CDR3 region: CASSSSGNTDTQYF. The CDR3 region has the DNA TGCGCCAGCAGCTCTAGCGGGAACACAGATACGCAGTATTTT. J is TRBJ2-3 and V is TRBV5-1, with 9 nucleotides matching TRBD2. The junction had 1 base not matched to a gene; V was cut back by 3 bases and J by 2 bases. The CDR3 is 14 amino acids. The V gene's germline CDR1 is SGHRS and CDR2 YFSETQ.

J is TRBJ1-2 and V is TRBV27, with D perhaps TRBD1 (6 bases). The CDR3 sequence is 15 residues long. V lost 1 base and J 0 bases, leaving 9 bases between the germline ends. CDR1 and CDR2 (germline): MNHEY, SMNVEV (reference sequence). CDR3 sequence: CASSLYQGPNYGYTF. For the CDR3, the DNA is TGTGCCAGCAGTTTATACCAGGGGCCTAACTATGGCTACACCTTC.

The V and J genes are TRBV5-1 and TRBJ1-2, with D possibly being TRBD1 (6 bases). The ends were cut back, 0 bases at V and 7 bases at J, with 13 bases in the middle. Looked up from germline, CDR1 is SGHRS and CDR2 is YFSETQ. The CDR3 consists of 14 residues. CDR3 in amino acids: CASSLDSGVGGYTF. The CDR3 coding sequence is TGCGCCAGCAGCTTGGACTCAGGGGTGGGTGGCTACACCTTC.

The CDR3 bases are TGTGCCATCAGTGAGGCTAGCGGGGGGGGCACAGATACGCAGTATTTT. Amino acids: CAISEASGGGTDTQYF. This chain links TRBV10-3 with TRBJ2-3; 12 bases are shared with TRBD2. CDR3 length: 16 amino acids. Germline V lookup: CDR1 ENHRY, CDR2 SYGVKD. J was trimmed by 1 base and V by 2 bases; bases with no gene match: 1.

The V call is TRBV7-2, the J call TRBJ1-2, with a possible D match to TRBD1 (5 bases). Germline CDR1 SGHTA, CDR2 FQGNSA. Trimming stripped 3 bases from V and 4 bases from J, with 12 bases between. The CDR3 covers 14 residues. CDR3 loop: CASSFSRASYGYTF. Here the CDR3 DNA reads TGTGCCAGCAGCTTTAGCAGGGCGAGCTATGGCTACACCTTC. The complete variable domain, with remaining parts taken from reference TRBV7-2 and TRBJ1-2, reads GAGVSQSPSNKVTEKGKDVELRCDPISGHTALYWYRQSLGQGLEFLIYFQGNSAPDKSGLPSDRFSAERTGGSVSTLTIQRTQQEDSAVYLCASSFSRASYGYTFGSGTRLTVV.

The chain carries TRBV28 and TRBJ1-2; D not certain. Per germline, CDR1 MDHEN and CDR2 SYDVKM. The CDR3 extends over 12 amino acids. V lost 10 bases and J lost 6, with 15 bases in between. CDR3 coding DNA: TGTGCCATCAACAGCATTAGAAATGGCTACACCTTC. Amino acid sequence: CAINSIRNGYTF.

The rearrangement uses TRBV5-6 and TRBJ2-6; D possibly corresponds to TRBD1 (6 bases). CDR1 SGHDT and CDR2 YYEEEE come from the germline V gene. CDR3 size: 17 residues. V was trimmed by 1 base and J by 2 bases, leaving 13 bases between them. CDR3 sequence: CASSLWGPYAGANVLTF. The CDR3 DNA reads TGTGCCAGCAGCTTGTGGGGGCCTTACGCTGGGGCCAACGTCCTGACTTTC.

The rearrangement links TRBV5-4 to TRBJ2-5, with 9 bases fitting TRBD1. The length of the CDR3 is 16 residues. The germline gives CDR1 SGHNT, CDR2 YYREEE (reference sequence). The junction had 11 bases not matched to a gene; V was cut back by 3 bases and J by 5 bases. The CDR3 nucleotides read TGTGCCAGCAGCTCCCCGCGGGACAGGGCCAGGGAGACCCAGTACTTC. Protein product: CASSSPRDRARETQYF.

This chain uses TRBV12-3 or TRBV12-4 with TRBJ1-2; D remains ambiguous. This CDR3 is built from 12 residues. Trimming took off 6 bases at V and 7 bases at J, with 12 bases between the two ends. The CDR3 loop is CASRTAGPGYTF. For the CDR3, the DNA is TGTGCCAGCAGAACCGCGGGTCCTGGCTACACCTTC.

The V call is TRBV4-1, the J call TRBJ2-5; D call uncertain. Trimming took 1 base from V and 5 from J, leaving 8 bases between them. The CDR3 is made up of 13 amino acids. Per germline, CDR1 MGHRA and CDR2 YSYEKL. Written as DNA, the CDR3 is TGCGCCAGCAGCCAAGTTTCCGGGGAGACCCAGTACTTC. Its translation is CASSQVSGETQYF.

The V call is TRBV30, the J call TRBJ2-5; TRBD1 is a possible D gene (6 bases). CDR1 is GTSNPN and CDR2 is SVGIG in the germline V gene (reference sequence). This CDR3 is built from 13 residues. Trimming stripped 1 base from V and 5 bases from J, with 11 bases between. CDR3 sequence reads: CAWSADRLETQYF. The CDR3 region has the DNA TGTGCCTGGAGTGCCGACAGGTTGGAGACCCAGTACTTC. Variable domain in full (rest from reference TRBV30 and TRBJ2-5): SQTIHQWPATLVQPVGSPLSLECTVEGTSNPNLYWYRQAAGRGLQLLFYSVGIGQISSEVPQNLSASRPQDRQFILSSKKLLLSDSGFYLCAWSADRLETQYFGPGTRLLVL.

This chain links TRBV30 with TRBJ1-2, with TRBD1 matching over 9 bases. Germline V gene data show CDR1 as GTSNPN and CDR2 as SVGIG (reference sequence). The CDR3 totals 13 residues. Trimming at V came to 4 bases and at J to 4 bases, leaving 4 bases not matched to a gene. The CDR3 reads CAWTTTGGYGYTF. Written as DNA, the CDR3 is TGTGCCTGGACCACGACAGGGGGCTATGGCTACACCTTC.

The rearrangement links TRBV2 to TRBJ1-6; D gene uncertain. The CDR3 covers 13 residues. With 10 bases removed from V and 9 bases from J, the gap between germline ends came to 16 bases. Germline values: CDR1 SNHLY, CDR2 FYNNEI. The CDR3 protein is CATREDLGSPLHF. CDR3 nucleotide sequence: TGTGCCACTAGAGAAGATCTAGGTTCACCCCTCCACTTT.

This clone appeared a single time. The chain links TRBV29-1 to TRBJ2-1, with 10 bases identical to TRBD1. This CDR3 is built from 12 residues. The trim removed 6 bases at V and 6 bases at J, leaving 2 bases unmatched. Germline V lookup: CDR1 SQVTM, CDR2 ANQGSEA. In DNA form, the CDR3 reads TGCAGCGTCGGGACAGGGGCCAATGAGCAGTTCTTC. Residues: CSVGTGANEQFF.

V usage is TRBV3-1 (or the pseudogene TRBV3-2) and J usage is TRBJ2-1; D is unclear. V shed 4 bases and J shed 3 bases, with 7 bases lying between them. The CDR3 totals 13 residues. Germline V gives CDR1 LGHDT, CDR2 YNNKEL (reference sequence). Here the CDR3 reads CASSRLLYNEQFF. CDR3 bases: TGTGCCAGCAGCCGCTTACTCTACAATGAGCAGTTCTTC.

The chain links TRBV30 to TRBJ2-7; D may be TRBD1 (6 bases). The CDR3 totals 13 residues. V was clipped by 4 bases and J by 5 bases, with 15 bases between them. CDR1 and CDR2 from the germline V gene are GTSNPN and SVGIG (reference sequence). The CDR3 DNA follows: TGTGCCTGGATGGGGGCTCCGGGAAACGAGCAGTACTTC. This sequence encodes CAWMGAPGNEQYF. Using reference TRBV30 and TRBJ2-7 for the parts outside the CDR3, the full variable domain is SQTIHQWPATLVQPVGSPLSLECTVEGTSNPNLYWYRQAAGRGLQLLFYSVGIGQISSEVPQNLSASRPQDRQFILSSKKLLLSDSGFYLCAWMGAPGNEQYFGPGTRLTVT.

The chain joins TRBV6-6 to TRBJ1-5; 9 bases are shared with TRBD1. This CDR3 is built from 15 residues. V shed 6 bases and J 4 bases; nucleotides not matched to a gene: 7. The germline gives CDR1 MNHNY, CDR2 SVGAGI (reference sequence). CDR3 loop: CASRTGGNRNQPQHF. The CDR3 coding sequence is TGTGCCAGCAGGACAGGGGGAAATCGGAATCAGCCCCAGCATTTT.

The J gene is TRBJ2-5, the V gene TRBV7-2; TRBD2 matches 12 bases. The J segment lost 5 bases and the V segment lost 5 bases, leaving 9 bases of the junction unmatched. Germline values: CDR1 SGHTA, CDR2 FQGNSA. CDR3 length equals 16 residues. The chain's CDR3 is CASSGRTSGVGETQYF. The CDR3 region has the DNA TGTGCCAGCAGCGGACGGACTAGCGGGGTTGGTGAGACCCAGTACTTC.

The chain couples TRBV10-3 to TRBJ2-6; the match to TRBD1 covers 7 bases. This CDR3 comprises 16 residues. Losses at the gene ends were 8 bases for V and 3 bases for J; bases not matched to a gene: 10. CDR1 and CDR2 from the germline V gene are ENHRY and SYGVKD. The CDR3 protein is CAISSADRVGANVLTF. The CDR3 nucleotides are TGTGCCATCTCTTCTGCTGACAGGGTTGGGGCCAACGTCCTGACTTTC.

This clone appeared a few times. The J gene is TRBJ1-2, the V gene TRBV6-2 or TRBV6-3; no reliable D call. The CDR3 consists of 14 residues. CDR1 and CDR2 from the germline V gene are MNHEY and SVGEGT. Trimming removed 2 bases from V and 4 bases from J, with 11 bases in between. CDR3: CASSYRTDSYGYTF. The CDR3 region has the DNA TGTGCCAGCAGTTACCGGACGGACTCCTATGGCTACACCTTC.

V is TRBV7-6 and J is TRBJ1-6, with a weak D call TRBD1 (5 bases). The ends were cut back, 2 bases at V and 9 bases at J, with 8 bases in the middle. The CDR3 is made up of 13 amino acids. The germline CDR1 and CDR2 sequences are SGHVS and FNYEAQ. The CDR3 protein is CASSLQGGSPLHF. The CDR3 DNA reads TGTGCCAGCAGCTTACAGGGTGGTTCACCCCTCCACTTT.